The T cell receptor beta chain described here comes from a study of neoadjuvant nivolumab and ipilimumab in lung cancer. At the level of the study: The combination arm added day-1 ipilimumab 1 mg/kg to nivolumab 3 mg/kg on days 1, 15, 29. Study-wide results and caveats: From pretherapy to surgery, tumor richness and clonality rose with dual therapy. TCR sequencing covered a small number of samples. TCR richness and clonality were higher in tumors than adjacent uninvolved lung.

CDR3 length equals 12 residues. Trimming removed 3 bases at V and 4 bases at J, with 6 bases between. CDR1 and CDR2 (germline): KGHSH, LQKENI. This clone was counted only a few times. Its antigen remains unidentified. The repertoire was sequenced with immunoSEQ multiplex PCR; TCRdb's copy has only in-frame clones and lacks some. The sample holds 25,000 to 30,000 clones; about 80% are singletons and the top ten take 18%. The TCR sequence derives from an adult with non-small cell lung cancer. The chain has TRBV18 and TRBJ1-2; D call uncertain. The sequencing used tumor tissue, collected after neoadjuvant nivolumab, alone or with ipilimumab, at or shortly before surgery. CDR3 protein: CASSPEAYGYTF. The CDR3 DNA reads TGTGCCAGCTCACCGGAGGCCTATGGCTACACCTTC.